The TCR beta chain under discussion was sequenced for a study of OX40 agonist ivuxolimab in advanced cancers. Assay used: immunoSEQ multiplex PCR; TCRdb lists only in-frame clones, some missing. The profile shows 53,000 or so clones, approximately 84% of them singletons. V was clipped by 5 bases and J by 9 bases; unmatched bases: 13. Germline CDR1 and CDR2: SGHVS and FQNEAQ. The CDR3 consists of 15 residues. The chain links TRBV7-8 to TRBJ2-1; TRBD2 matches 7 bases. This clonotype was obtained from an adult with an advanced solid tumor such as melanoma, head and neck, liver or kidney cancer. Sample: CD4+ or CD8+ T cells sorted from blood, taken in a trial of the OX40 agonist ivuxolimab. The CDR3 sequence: CASSQSGTPGGEQFF. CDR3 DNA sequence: TGTGCCAGCAGCCAATCCGGGACCCCGGGGGGTGAGCAGTTCTTC.